Given below is one TCR beta chain in context. The target antigen is unknown. This record belongs to a study of T cells in localized non-small cell lung cancer. The study's findings and limits: Detection in adjacent lung was observed for a median roughly 55 of the top 100 tumor clones. Only one tumor region went through sequencing, so heterogeneity may still be there. T cell clonality was highest in uninvolved adjacent lung, above tumor.

Clones were read by immunoSEQ multiplex PCR, and TCRdb kept only the in-frame ones, dropping some. This sample yields over 30,000 clones, of which over 75% are seen a single time; around 3.8% belongs to the top ten. The CDR3 sequence is 12 residues long. V was pared by 7 bases and J by 0 bases, with 2 bases of the junction left unmatched. Per germline, CDR1 SQVTM and CDR2 ANQGSEA. Sequenced material: peripheral blood, taken before any cancer treatment. The genes are TRBV29-1 and TRBJ1-1, with 7 bases identical to TRBD1. This receptor was taken from a male donor at least 60 years old with stage III lung adenocarcinoma. This CDR3 is CSAQGLNTEAFF. CDR3 DNA: TGCAGCGCACAGGGGTTGAACACTGAAGCTTTCTTT. Filled out from reference TRBV29-1 and TRBJ1-1, the complete variable domain reads SAVISQKPSRDICQRGTSLTIQCQVDSQVTMMFWYRQQPGQSLTLIATANQGSEATYESGFVIDKFPISRPNLTFSTLTVSNMSPEDSSIYLCSAQGLNTEAFFGQGTRLTVV.